This T cell receptor beta chain was sequenced for a study of blood T cell repertoires in COVID-19. The overall study: Italy, Spain and the United States were the sources of the convalescent and acute COVID-19 samples. PBMCs, B-cell-depleted T cells, or T cells provided the cDNA or gDNA that made up the material.

V lost 4 bases and J lost 7; bases outside the gene matches: 11. Germline V lookup: CDR1 SGHDT, CDR2 YYEEEE. This CDR3 region has 15 residues. Profiling relied on immunoSEQ multiplex PCR, and the TCRdb table lists in-frame clones only, not all of them. The sample consists of approximately 150,000 clones, about four fifths of them appearing once. The chain links TRBV5-6 to TRBJ2-1; 7 bases map to TRBD2. This TCR derives from a human donor in a cohort sampled during active COVID-19. The material sequenced was peripheral blood. The CDR3 DNA sequence: TGTGCCAGCAGCACGTTGGGGGGGTCCGAGAATGAGCAGTTCTTC. Translated, it gives CASSTLGGSENEQFF. The variable domain in full, completed from reference TRBV5-6 and TRBJ2-1, reads DAGVTQSPTHLIKTRGQQVTLRCSPKSGHDTVSWYQQALGQGPQFIFQYYEEEERQRGNFPDRFSGHQFPNYSSELNVNALLLGDSALYLCASSTLGGSENEQFFGPGTRLTVL.